The entry below describes one T cell receptor (beta chain). The antigen is unknown. Looked up from germline, CDR1 is MNHEY and CDR2 is SMNVEV (reference sequence). The CDR3 runs 14 residues. Each TCR library used 3500 ng of total RNA. A 6-nucleotide sample barcode was carried by the UMIs, which template switching added. TCRdb reworked the 5' RACE reads into one entry per CDR3 protein, no DNA. Its table lists 110,000 to 150,000 distinct CDR3 sequences. This entry belongs to a study of monozygotic twins with inflammatory bowel disease. Study results and caveats: Treatment differences in immunosuppression may have added variability to the repertoires of patients.

This TCR was recovered from a human donor with ulcerative colitis or Crohn's disease, or a healthy co-twin of an affected twin (not recorded which). The sample consisted of blood. The V call is TRBV27, the J call TRBJ2-7; TCRdb's D gene call, TRBD2, goes unchecked for lack of DNA. The CDR3 is CASSPSGRASWQYF.